Below are 3 T cell receptor beta chains sequenced from a single sample in a study of cytomegalovirus exposure and HLA in healthy donors (dated by TCRdb to the late 2010s). The library was prepared using the immunoSEQ multiplex PCR assay. For the multiplex PCR, a mixture combining 60 forward primers for TCR Vbeta segments and 13 reverse primers for TCR Jbeta segments was used. Not all clones reach the TCRdb copy of this immuneACCESS table, which keeps in-frame sequences only. Checked studies attribute under half of the gap to unresolved V genes and leave the rest unexplained. The sample table records about 97,000 clones; more than 80% of these occur just once. The ten biggest clones cover about 3.9% of the sample. The sequenced sample was PBMCs. All receptors derive from a man aged 25 to 40 in good health and CMV-seronegative.

V and J are TRBV5-1 and TRBJ2-1, with a possible D match to TRBD2 (5 bases). Trimming cost V 0 bases and J 0 bases, with 10 bases left between them. Germline CDR1 is SGHRS and CDR2 is YFSETQ. The CDR3 totals 16 residues. CDR3 nucleotide sequence: TGCGCCAGCAGCTTGGCGGGGTTGAGCTCCTACAATGAGCAGTTCTTC. This gives the protein CASSLAGLSSYNEQFF.

This chain uses TRBV2 with TRBJ2-2, with D perhaps TRBD1 (6 bases). The CDR3 is 13 amino acids. Trimming left V 8 bases short and J 1 base short, with 8 bases between. Germline loops: CDR1 SNHLY, CDR2 FYNNEI. As DNA, the CDR3 is TGTGCCAGCGCAGGGGAGAACACCGGGGAGCTGTTTTTT. Translated: CASAGENTGELFF.

This chain connects TRBV28 to TRBJ2-7; TRBD2 aligns across 10 bases. With 2 bases clipped from V and 2 bases from J, the junction kept 9 bases outside the gene matches. The length of the CDR3 is 17 residues. Germline lookup yields CDR1 MDHEN and CDR2 SYDVKM. This CDR3 is CASSLPNGAGGTYEQYF. CDR3 in DNA: TGTGCCAGCAGTTTACCTAATGGAGCGGGAGGGACCTACGAGCAGTACTTC. Variable domain in full (rest from reference TRBV28 and TRBJ2-7): DVKVTQSSRYLVKRTGEKVFLECVQDMDHENMFWYRQDPGLGLRLIYFSYDVKMKEKGDIPEGYSVSREKKERFSLILESASTNQTSMYLCASSLPNGAGGTYEQYFGPGTRLTVT.